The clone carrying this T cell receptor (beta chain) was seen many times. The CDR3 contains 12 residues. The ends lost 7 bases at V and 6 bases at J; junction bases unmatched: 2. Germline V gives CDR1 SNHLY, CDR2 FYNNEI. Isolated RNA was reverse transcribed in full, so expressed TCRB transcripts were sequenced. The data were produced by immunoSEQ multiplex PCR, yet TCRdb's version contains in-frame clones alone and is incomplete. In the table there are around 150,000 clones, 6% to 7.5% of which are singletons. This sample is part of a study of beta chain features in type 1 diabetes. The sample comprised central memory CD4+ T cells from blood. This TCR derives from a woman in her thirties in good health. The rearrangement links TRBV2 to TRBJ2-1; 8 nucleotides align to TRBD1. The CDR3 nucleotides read TGTGCCAGCACCCAGGGGGCCAATGAGCAGTTCTTC. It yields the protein CASTQGANEQFF.